This T cell receptor beta chain was found in a study of T cell responses to AZD1222 COVID-19 vaccine. Assay: immunoSEQ multiplex PCR; the TCRdb copy retains only in-frame clones and omits some. The sample has some 130,000 clones, about four fifths seen once. Remarks on this clone: The antigen remains unidentified.

Study-wide points: The donors showed a predominance of white British ancestry and of females, with possible underestimation of clonal diversity. Seropositive AZD1222 recipients at baseline numbered only six or seven. Unmutated variant regions are reportedly the target of nearly half of TCRs that are spike-specific. Researchers took repertoire samples only after the peak T cell response had come.

Germline CDR1 is MGHRA and CDR2 is YSYEKL. Trimming at V came to 1 base and at J to 2 bases, leaving 0 bases not matched to a gene. The CDR3 covers 15 residues. This sequence originates from an adult in good health. The chain employs TRBV4-1 and TRBJ1-5, with 9 bases identical to TRBD1. The sample in question was peripheral blood, obtained on day 0 of AZD1222 vaccination. The CDR3 DNA sequence: TGCGCCAGCAGCCAAGGGGACAGGGGCAATCAGCCCCAGCATTTT. It is translated as CASSQGDRGNQPQHF.